The present entry profiles one T cell receptor beta chain with its context. The target antigen is unknown. The data are from a study of shared clonotypes between healthy human individuals. Study-wide results and caveats: Clonotypes that were shared across several donors made up around 4.6% of naive CD4 clonotypes. Represented genetic and exposure-history diversity was restricted by having few donors.

The data were produced by immunoSEQ multiplex PCR, yet TCRdb's version contains in-frame clones alone and is incomplete. The data show approximately 1.4 million clones, about 98% seen once. Germline CDR1 is SGHRS and CDR2 is YFSETQ. V shed 2 bases, J shed 0 bases, and the junction held 16 bases outside the gene matches. The CDR3 extends over 21 amino acids. The specimen was naive CD4+ T cells sorted from blood. Noted subset: CD45RA+ positively selected. This chain uses TRBV5-1 with TRBJ2-6; 8 nucleotides agree with TRBD1. The sequence derives from a man younger than 40 in good health. The CDR3 DNA sequence: TGCGCCAGCAGCTTCCAAATAAAAACCGGGACAGGTTACTCTGGGGCCAACGTCCTGACTTTC. It is translated as CASSFQIKTGTGYSGANVLTF.